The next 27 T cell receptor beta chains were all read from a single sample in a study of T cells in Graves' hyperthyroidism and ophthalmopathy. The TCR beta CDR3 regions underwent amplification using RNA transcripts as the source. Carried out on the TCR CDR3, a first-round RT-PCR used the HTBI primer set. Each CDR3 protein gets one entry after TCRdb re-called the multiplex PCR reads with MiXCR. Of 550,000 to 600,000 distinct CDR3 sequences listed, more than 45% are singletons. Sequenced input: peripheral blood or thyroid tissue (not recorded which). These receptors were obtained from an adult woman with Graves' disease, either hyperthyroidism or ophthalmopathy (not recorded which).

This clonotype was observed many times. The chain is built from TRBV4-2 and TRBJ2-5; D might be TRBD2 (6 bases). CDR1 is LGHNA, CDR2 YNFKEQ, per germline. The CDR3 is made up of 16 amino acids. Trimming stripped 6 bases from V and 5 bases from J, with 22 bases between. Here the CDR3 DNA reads TGTGCCAGCAGACCTAACGGGAGAGGTGAAGGGGAGACCCAGTACTTC. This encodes CASRPNGRGEGETQYF.

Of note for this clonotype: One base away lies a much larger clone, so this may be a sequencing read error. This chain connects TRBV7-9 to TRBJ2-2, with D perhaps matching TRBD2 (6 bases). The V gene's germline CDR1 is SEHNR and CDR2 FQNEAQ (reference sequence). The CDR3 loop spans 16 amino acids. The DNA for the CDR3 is TGTGCCAGCAGCTTAGCTGTAGCGGAGAACACCGGGGCGCTGTTTTTT. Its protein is CASSLAVAENTGALFF.

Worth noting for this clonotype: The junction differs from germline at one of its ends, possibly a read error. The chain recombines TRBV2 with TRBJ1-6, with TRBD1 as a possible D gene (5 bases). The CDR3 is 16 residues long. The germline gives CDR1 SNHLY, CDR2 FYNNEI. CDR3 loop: CACRVRAGTINSPLHF. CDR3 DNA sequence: TGTGCCTGCAGGGTCAGGGCAGGTACCATCAATTCACCCCTCCACTTT.

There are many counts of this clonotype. The CDR3 bases are TGTGCCAGCAGTTCCGGCAGGGGGGGGCAAGAGACCCAGTACTTC. It yields the protein CASSSGRGGQETQYF. The chain carries TRBV12-3 or TRBV12-4 and TRBJ2-5; D could derive from TRBD1 or TRBD2 (7 bases each). The ends were cut back, 4 bases at V and 2 bases at J, with 14 bases in the middle. This CDR3 spans 15 amino acids.

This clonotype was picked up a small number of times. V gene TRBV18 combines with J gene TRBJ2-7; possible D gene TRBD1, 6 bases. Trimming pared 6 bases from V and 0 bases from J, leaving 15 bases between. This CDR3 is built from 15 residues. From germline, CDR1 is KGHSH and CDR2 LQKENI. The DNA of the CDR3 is TGTGCCAGCTCTCCTGACAGGACCCACTCCTACGAGCAGTACTTC. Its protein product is CASSPDRTHSYEQYF.

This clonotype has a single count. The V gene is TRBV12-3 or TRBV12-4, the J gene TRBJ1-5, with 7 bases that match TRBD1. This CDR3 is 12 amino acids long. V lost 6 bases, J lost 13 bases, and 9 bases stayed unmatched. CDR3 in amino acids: CASRQGGQLQHF. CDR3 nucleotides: TGTGCCAGCAGGCAAGGGGGACAGCTGCAGCATTTT.

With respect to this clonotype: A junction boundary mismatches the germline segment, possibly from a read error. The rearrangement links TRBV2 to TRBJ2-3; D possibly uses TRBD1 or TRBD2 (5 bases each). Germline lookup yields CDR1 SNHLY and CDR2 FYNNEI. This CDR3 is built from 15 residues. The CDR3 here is CASSDPGTSRDTQYF. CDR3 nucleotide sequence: TGTGCCAGCAGTGATCCCGGGACCAGCAGAGATACGCAGTATTTT.

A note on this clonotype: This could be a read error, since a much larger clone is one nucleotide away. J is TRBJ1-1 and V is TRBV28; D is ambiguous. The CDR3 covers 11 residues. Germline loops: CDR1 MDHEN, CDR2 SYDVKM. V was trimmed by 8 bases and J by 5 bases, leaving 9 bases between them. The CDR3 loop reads CASEGITEAFF. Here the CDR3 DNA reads TGTGCCAGCGAGGGAATAACTGAAGCTTTCTTT.

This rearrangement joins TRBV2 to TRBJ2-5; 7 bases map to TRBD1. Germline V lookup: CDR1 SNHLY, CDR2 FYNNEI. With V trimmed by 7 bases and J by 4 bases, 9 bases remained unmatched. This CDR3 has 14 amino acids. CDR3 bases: TGTGCCAGCACCCCGGGGACAGACCGAGAGACCCAGTACTTC. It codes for CASTPGTDRETQYF.

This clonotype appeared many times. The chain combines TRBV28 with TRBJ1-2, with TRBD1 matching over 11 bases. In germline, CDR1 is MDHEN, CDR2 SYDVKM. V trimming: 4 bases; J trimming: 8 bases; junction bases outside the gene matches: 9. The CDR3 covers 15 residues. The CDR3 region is CASSSPGTGGRGYTF. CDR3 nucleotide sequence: TGTGCCAGCAGTTCCCCCGGGACAGGGGGTCGGGGCTACACCTTC.

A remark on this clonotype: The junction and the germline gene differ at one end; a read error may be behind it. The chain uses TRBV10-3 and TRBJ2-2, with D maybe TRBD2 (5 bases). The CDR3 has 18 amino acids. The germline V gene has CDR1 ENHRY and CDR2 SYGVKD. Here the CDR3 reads CAISEKGPRWNSTGELSW. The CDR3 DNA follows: TGTGCCATCAGTGAAAAGGGCCCTCGGTGGAATTCGACCGGGGAGCTGTCTTGG.

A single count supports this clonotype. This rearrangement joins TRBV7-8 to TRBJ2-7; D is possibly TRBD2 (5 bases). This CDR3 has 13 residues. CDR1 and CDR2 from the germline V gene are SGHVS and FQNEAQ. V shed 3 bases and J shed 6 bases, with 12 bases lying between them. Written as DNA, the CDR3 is TGTGCCAGCAGCTTCCAACTAGGCTCCGAGCAGTACTTC. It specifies CASSFQLGSEQYF.

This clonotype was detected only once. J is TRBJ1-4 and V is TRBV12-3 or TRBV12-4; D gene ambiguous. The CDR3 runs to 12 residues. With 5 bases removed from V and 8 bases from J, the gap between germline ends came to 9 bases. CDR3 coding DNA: TGTGCCAGCAGTCTGGGCTTGGAAAAACTGTTTTTT. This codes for CASSLGLEKLFF.

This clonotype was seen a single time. As DNA, the CDR3 is TGTGCCAGCAGCTTGGGATGGCCCCAGCATTTT. Protein sequence: CASSLGWPQHF. The J gene is TRBJ1-5, the V gene TRBV5-4; D not certain. The CDR3 runs 11 residues. V lost 0 bases to trimming and J lost 9 bases, with 4 bases between them. Germline V CDR1 and CDR2: SGHNT, YYREEE (reference sequence).

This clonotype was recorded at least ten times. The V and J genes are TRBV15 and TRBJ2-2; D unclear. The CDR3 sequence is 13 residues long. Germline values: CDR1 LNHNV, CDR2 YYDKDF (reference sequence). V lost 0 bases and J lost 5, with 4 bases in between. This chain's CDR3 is CATSRDTTGELFF. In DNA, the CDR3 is TGTGCCACCAGCAGAGATACGACCGGGGAGCTGTTTTTT.

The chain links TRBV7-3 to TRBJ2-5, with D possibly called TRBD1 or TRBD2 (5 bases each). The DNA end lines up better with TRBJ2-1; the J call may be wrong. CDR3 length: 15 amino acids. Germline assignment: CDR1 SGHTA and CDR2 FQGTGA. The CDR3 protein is CASSLTGDGYNEQFF. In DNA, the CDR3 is TGTGCCAGCAGCTTAACCGGGGACGGTTACAATGAGCAGTTCTTC.

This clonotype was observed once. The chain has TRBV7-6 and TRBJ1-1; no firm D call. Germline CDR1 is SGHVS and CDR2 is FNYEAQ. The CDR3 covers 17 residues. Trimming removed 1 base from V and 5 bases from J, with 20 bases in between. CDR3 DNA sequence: TGTGCCAGCAGCTTAGTACTTCCGGGTCAGGTCTTAACTGAAGCTTTCTTT. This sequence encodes CASSLVLPGQVLTEAFF. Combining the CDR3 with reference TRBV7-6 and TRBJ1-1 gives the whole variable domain GAGVSQSPRYKVTKRGQDVALRCDPISGHVSLYWYRQALGQGPEFLTYFNYEAQQDKSGLPNDRFSAERPEGSISTLTIQRTEQRDSAMYRCASSLVLPGQVLTEAFFGQGTRLTVV.

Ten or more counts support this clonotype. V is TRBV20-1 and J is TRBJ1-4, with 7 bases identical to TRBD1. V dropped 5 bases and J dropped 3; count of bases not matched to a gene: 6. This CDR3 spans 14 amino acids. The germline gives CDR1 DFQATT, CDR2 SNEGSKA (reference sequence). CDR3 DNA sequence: TGCAGTGCTGGAAAGGGGGCAGCTAATGAAAAACTGTTTTTT. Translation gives CSAGKGAANEKLFF.

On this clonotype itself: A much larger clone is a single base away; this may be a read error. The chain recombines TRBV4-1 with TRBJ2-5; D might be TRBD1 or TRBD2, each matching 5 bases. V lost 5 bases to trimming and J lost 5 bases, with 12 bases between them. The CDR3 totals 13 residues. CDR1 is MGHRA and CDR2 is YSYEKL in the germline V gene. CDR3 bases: TGCGCCAGCAGCGTAACAGAGGGGGAGACCCAGTACTTC. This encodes CASSVTEGETQYF.

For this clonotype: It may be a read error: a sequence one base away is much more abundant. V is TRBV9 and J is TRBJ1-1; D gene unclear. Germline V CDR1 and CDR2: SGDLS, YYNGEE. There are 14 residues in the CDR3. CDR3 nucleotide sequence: TGTGCCAGCAGCGCATTAGGGTCCCTCCTCGGAGCTTCCTTT. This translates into CASSALGSLLGASF.

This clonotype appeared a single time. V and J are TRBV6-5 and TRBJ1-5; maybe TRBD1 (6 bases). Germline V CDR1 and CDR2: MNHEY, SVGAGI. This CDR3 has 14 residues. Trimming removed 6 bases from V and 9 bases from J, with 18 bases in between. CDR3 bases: TGTGCCAGCAGGGAAACACAGGGCCCACGGCCCCAGCATTTT. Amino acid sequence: CASRETQGPRPQHF.

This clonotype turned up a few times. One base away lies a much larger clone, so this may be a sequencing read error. The CDR3 spells CSAHGLAGLQETQYF. The CDR3 DNA is TGCAGTGCCCATGGACTAGCGGGACTTCAAGAGACCCAGTACTTC. The rearrangement uses TRBV20-1 and TRBJ2-5, with 12 bases matching TRBD2. In germline, CDR1 is DFQATT, CDR2 SNEGSKA (reference sequence). CDR3 size: 15 residues. V was pared by 6 bases and J by 2 bases, with 7 bases of the junction left unmatched.

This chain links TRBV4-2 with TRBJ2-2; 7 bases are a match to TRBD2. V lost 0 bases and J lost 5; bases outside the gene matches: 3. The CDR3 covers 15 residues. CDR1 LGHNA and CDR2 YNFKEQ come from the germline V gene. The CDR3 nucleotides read TGTGCCAGCAGCCAAGAATGGGGGGGGACCGGGGAGCTGTTTTTT. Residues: CASSQEWGGTGELFF.

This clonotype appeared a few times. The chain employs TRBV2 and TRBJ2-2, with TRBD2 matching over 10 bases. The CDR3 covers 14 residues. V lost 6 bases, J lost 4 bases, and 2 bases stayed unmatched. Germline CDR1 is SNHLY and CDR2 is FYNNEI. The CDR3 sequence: CASRSSGSTGELFF. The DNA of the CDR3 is TGTGCCAGCAGGTCTAGCGGGAGCACCGGGGAGCTGTTTTTT.

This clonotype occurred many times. CDR3 in amino acids: CASSQEQRVEAFF. The CDR3, as DNA: TGCGCCAGCAGCCAAGAGCAAAGAGTAGAAGCTTTCTTT. This rearrangement joins TRBV4-1 to TRBJ1-1; D is unclear. The CDR3 length is 13 residues. V was pared by 0 bases and J by 8 bases, with 10 bases between. Germline-derived CDR1 and CDR2 are MGHRA and YSYEKL.

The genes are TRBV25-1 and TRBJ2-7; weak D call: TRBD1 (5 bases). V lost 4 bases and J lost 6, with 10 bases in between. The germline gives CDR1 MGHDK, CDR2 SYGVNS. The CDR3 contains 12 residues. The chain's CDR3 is CASSGAGAEQYF. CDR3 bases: TGTGCCAGCAGTGGCGCTGGGGCCGAGCAGTACTTC.

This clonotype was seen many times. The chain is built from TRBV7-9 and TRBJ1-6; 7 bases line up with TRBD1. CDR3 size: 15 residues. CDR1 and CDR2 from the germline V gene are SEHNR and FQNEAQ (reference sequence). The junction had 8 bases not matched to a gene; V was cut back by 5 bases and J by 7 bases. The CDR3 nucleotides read TGTGCCAGCAGCCCCCGGACAGGATCGAATTCACCCCTCCACTTT. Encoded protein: CASSPRTGSNSPLHF.